These 8 T cell receptor beta chains were all obtained from the same sample, sequenced in a study of CD8+ T cells in alopecia areata (dated by TCRdb to between 2018 and 2020). Receptors were amplified or captured by the immunoSEQ multiplex PCR assay. RNA was extracted from all samples and reverse transcribed into cDNA, which served as template for TCR sequencing. This immuneACCESS table, as held by TCRdb, lists in-frame sequences with V and J called but not all clones. Of the missing ones, under half trace to an unresolved V gene in checked studies; the others have no known cause. The sample includes a few hundred thousand clones, with just over 55% observed a single time. Roughly 5% of the sample is held by the ten biggest clonotypes. Sequencing was performed on CD8+ T cells sorted from blood. The receptor set was obtained from a human donor in good health.

This clone was counted between two and nine times. V usage is TRBV7-2 and J usage is TRBJ1-2; D is unresolved. CDR3 length: 14 residues. Trimming removed 1 base from V and 6 bases from J, with 12 bases in between. Germline V gene sequence: CDR1 SGHTA, CDR2 FQGNSA. The DNA for the CDR3 is TGTGCCAGCAGCTTAGGTCGGCTTCGTGATGGCTACACCTTC. It is translated as CASSLGRLRDGYTF.

This chain joins TRBV28 and TRBJ1-5; D is perhaps TRBD1 (6 bases). CDR3 length: 15 residues. CDR1 is MDHEN and CDR2 is SYDVKM in the germline V gene. V gave up 2 bases and J gave up 0 bases, with 8 bases separating them. This chain's CDR3 is CASSLQGISNQPQHF. The CDR3 DNA reads as TGTGCCAGCAGTTTACAGGGGATTAGCAATCAGCCCCAGCATTTT.

The J gene is TRBJ2-1, the V gene TRBV12-5; either TRBD1 or TRBD2 may supply D (7 bases each). The CDR3 has 14 residues. Trimming shortened V by 8 bases and J by 0 bases, and 11 bases separated the two germline ends. Germline V CDR1 and CDR2: LGHNT, FRNRAP. The CDR3 nucleotides read TGTGCTAGTACAGGGGACTACTCCTACAATGAGCAGTTCTTC. This translates into CASTGDYSYNEQFF.

This rearrangement joins TRBV28 to TRBJ1-2; the match to TRBD1 covers 7 bases. Germline lookup yields CDR1 MDHEN and CDR2 SYDVKM. V shed 8 bases and J 8 bases; nucleotides not matched to a gene: 17. This CDR3 has 15 amino acids. CDR3 nucleotide sequence: TGTGCCAGCGTGCCCTTAGGGGGCGAGGTAGTAGGCTACACCTTC. This sequence encodes CASVPLGGEVVGYTF.

The table lists this clone with a few counts. The chain employs TRBV13 and TRBJ2-7; a possible D gene is TRBD1 (6 bases). The CDR3 is 15 residues long. Trimming removed 4 bases at V and 2 bases at J, with 15 bases between. Germline CDR1 and CDR2: PRHDT and FYEKMQ (reference sequence). The CDR3 sequence is CASSSPPGETYEQYF. For the CDR3, the DNA is TGTGCCAGCAGCTCCCCCCCAGGGGAGACCTACGAGCAGTACTTC.

Only one count was recorded for this clone. The chain is built from TRBV6-5 and TRBJ2-5; a weak D match, TRBD2 (6 bases). Trimming took 5 bases from V and 5 from J, leaving 18 bases between them. The CDR3 spans 15 residues. Looked up from germline, CDR1 is MNHEY and CDR2 is SVGAGI. CDR3 amino acids: CASSPGLPLSETQYF. CDR3 coding DNA: TGTGCCAGCAGTCCGGGACTCCCATTGTCGGAGACCCAGTACTTC.

The chain couples TRBV7-9 to TRBJ1-1, with D maybe TRBD1 (5 bases). The CDR3 runs 16 residues. Germline CDR1 and CDR2: SEHNR and FQNEAQ (reference sequence). Deletions cut 3 bases from V and 5 bases from J, with 19 bases between. The DNA for the CDR3 is TGTGCCAGCAGCTTTCCATATGTGGGGGAAGGAACTGAAGCTTTCTTT. Its protein is CASSFPYVGEGTEAFF. The whole variable domain, remainder taken from reference TRBV7-9 and TRBJ1-1, is DTGVSQNPRHKITKRGQNVTFRCDPISEHNRLYWYRQTLGQGPEFLTYFQNEAQLEKSRLLSDRFSAERPKGSFSTLEIQRTEQGDSAMYLCASSFPYVGEGTEAFFGQGTRLTVV.

The chain recombines TRBV10-3 with TRBJ2-3; no definite D call. Germline V gives CDR1 ENHRY, CDR2 SYGVKD. Trimming pared 3 bases from V and 4 bases from J, leaving 8 bases between. The CDR3 sequence is 13 residues long. In DNA, the CDR3 is TGTGCCATCAGTGAAGGACGGTCAGATACGCAGTATTTT. It is translated as CAISEGRSDTQYF.